The text below deals with one T cell receptor beta chain. Its matching antigen is unknown. The CDR3 runs 14 residues. The germline V gene encodes CDR1 MDHEN and CDR2 SYDVKM. V was clipped by 2 bases and J by 4 bases, with 11 bases between them. The PCR used 60 Vbeta and 13 Jbeta primers. Using immunoSEQ multiplex PCR, the repertoire was profiled, and TCRdb retains in-frame clones only, with some absent. Counted here are 150,000 to 200,000 clones, roughly three quarters occurring once; the ten biggest clones make up 4% to 5%. The sample belongs to a study of cytomegalovirus exposure and HLA in healthy donors. General study points: Indistinguishability led to the exclusion of some V segments, TRBV6-2 and TRBV6-3 included.

The chain combines TRBV28 with TRBJ1-1; possibly TRBD1 for D (6 bases). The sequence derives from a man aged 18 to 29 in good health and CMV-seropositive. The sequenced material came from PBMCs. CDR3 nucleotides: TGTGCCAGCAGTTTAGGGACATTGCGCACTGAAGCTTTCTTT. This translates into CASSLGTLRTEAFF.